What follows describes a single T cell receptor (beta chain). Its antigen is unknown. No much larger clonotype is one base removed from it; base qualities were not supplied. The source of the sample is a study of regulatory T cells in long-lasting Graves disease (dated by TCRdb to 2020 to 2022). Context from the whole study: Persistent Graves' disease meant more than 5 years of antithyroid drug treatment with TSH receptor autoantibodies that stayed positive. This study used TCR sequencing and RNA sequencing of peripheral blood to compare persistent Graves' disease patients against newly diagnosed Graves' disease patients. The study was registered as a clinical trial and conducted in China. A total of about 35 samples underwent TCR sequencing, from about 13 patients with persistent Graves' disease and some 20 patients with newly diagnosed Graves' disease. In the clinical cohort, patients with persistent Graves' disease had used antithyroid drugs for an average of about 9.3 years. Points the paper makes about the study in general: As a limitation, the authors acknowledged that the small sample size may reduce accuracy. Only the TCR beta chain was sequenced and analyzed. Lower TCR Shannon entropy and fewer highly expanded clones were observed in persistent Graves' disease patients than in newly diagnosed patients, which suggested clonal expansion. Persistent patients shared more public clonotypes among themselves (fewer than 3,000) than newly diagnosed patients did (roughly 920). The study examined only peripheral blood because the primary lesion, thyroid tissue, could not be accessed. Persistent disease showed preferential use of TRBV28, TRBJ1-2 and TRBJ2-5, whereas newly diagnosed disease favored TRBV20-1 and TRBJ2-1.

Including the terminal cysteine and phenylalanine, the CDR3 comprises 15 residues. Just CDR3 DNA is preserved here, 45 bases in frame from base 1. The germline V gene (reference sequence) provides CDR1 PRHDT and CDR2 FYEKMQ. Here V drops 5 bases and J drops 3 bases, and the junction holds 5 bases not matched to any gene. To prepare the library, multiplex PCR was applied. The sequencing machine was an Illumina HiSeq 4000. TCR beta libraries were built with iRepertoire HTBI primers and Arm-PCR amplification of CDR3 regions. Before sequencing, the PCR products underwent gel purification. On the authors' methods: A total of roughly 67 TRBV and approximately 15 TRBJ segments were identified across samples and were used for gene usage analysis of CDR3 amino acid clonotypes. COPE and FqMerger were used to merge filtered high-quality paired reads into contigs. BLAST was used to align contigs to IMGT TRBV, TRBD and TRBJ reference genes, and CDR3 was defined according to IMGT. Any clonotype with a frequency above 0.1% was counted as a highly expanded clone. Shannon entropy was used to measure repertoire diversity, and the Gini coefficient was used to measure V-J evenness. Clonotypes shared by more than one individual were considered public. TCRdb trimmed the raw reads at Q25, called clones with MiXCR and kept productive beta chains. Each CDR3 protein appears once, grouped with its most common genes and DNA. TCRdb, not the original authors, processed these V and J calls. Recorded for this sample are nearly 350,000 distinct CDR3 sequences; around 20% of them occurred a single time. The ten largest clonotypes hold just under 30% of the sample.

Taken with the paper, the label for time point translates to: persistent/refractory GD, antithyroid drugs over 5 years with positive TRAb. For both TCR sequencing and RNA sequencing, RNA was extracted from PBMCs using TRIzol. Graves' disease was diagnosed according to American Thyroid Association guidelines. Recruitment of patients was carried out at an endocrinology department in Xi'an, China. Each patient gave 9 to 10 milliliters of peripheral blood, collected in an EDTA anticoagulant tube. PBMCs were isolated by Ficoll Paque Plus density gradient separation without further T cell sorting. An Agilent 2100 Bioanalyzer and agarose gel were used to check RNA quality, while a NanoDrop 2000 measured RNA concentration.

The chain is assembled from TRBV13 and TRBJ2-7; 12 of the junction bases match TRBD2. The sample consisted of peripheral blood mononuclear cells (PBMCs), taken when the disease was refractory, from a patient treated with antithyroid drugs. The TCR comes from a female donor with Graves disease. The CDR3 has the sequence CASSQGLAGSYEQYF. DNA sequence: TGTGCCAGCAGCCAAGGACTAGCGGGAAGCTACGAGCAGTACTTC.